These T cell receptor beta chains were read from a single sample in a study of blood T cell repertoires in COVID-19. The table came from immunoSEQ multiplex PCR; TCRdb's copy has only in-frame clones and leaves some out. The sample has a few hundred thousand clones; approximately 84% are singletons. Sequencing was done on a sample of peripheral blood. The receptors derive from a person aged 70 to 80 with COVID-19, enrolled during active disease. Each CDR3 is given with its conserved first and last residue. The order of the fields is clone size, J gene, V gene, D gene, CDR3 protein, CDR3 DNA. The D gene is left open where the match is weak. Rows may omit the clone size; those that give it use once, few, many or a size class.

abundance: once; j_gene: TRBJ2-5; v_gene: TRBV28; d_gene: TRBD2; CDR3aa: CASTSPGTSGSYGGIQYF; CDR3nt: TGTGCCAGCACTTCCCCCGGGACTAGCGGGTCCTATGGGGGTATCCAGTACTTC
abundance: .; j_gene: TRBJ1-1; v_gene: TRBV2; d_gene: .; CDR3aa: CASRLTDSWAFF; CDR3nt: TGTGCCAGCAGATTAACGGACAGTTGGGCTTTCTTT
abundance: .; j_gene: TRBJ2-1; v_gene: TRBV11-2; d_gene: TRBD2; CDR3aa: CASSNRGASGFYNEQFF; CDR3nt: TGTGCCAGCAGCAACCGGGGGGCTAGCGGGTTTTACAATGAGCAGTTCTTC
abundance: .; j_gene: TRBJ2-3; v_gene: TRBV4-1; d_gene: .; CDR3aa: CASSSMLGDTQYF; CDR3nt: TGCGCCAGCAGCTCGATGTTGGGCGATACGCAGTATTTT
abundance: many; j_gene: TRBJ1-6; v_gene: TRBV7-2; d_gene: TRBD1; CDR3aa: CASSLDRVFSPLHF; CDR3nt: TGTGCCAGCAGCCTGGACAGGGTGTTTTCACCCCTCCACTTT
abundance: few; j_gene: TRBJ2-3; v_gene: TRBV7-3; d_gene: .; CDR3aa: CASCEGGIADTQYF; CDR3nt: TGTGCCAGCTGCGAGGGGGGGATAGCAGATACGCAGTATTTT
abundance: .; j_gene: TRBJ1-3; v_gene: TRBV5-6; d_gene: TRBD1; CDR3aa: CASSAGQGTSSGNTIYF; CDR3nt: TGTGCCAGCAGCGCCGGACAGGGAACCAGCTCTGGAAACACCATATATTTT
abundance: .; j_gene: TRBJ1-4; v_gene: TRBV25-1; d_gene: .; CDR3aa: CASSLDTTNEKLFF; CDR3nt: TGTGCCAGCAGTCTAGATACAACTAATGAAAAACTGTTTTTT
abundance: .; j_gene: TRBJ2-7; v_gene: TRBV3-1/TRBV3-2; d_gene: .; CDR3aa: CASSQDVVRLHEQYF; CDR3nt: TGTGCCAGCAGCCAAGATGTGGTCAGGCTCCACGAGCAGTACTTC
abundance: .; j_gene: TRBJ1-6; v_gene: TRBV25-1; d_gene: TRBD1; CDR3aa: CASSVTGGYNSPLHF; CDR3nt: TGTGCCAGCAGTGTAACAGGGGGCTATAATTCACCCCTCCACTTT
abundance: .; j_gene: TRBJ1-3; v_gene: TRBV2; d_gene: .; CDR3aa: CASSADTAGSGNTIYF; CDR3nt: TGTGCCAGCAGTGCAGACACGGCCGGCTCTGGAAACACCATATATTTT
abundance: .; j_gene: TRBJ2-1; v_gene: TRBV29-1; d_gene: .; CDR3aa: CSVDWWGGYNEQFF; CDR3nt: TGCAGCGTTGATTGGTGGGGCGGCTACAATGAGCAGTTCTTC
abundance: .; j_gene: TRBJ2-7; v_gene: TRBV18; d_gene: .; CDR3aa: CASSPEQTYEQYF; CDR3nt: TGTGCCAGCTCACCTGAACAGACCTACGAGCAGTACTTC
abundance: .; j_gene: TRBJ2-7; v_gene: TRBV18; d_gene: TRBD1; CDR3aa: CASSRDRGYEQYF; CDR3nt: TGTGCCAGCTCAAGGGACAGGGGTTACGAGCAGTACTTC
abundance: .; j_gene: TRBJ1-5; v_gene: TRBV25-1; d_gene: .; CDR3aa: CASSEIGGNQPQHF; CDR3nt: TGTGCCAGCAGTGAAATCGGGGGGAATCAGCCCCAGCATTTT
abundance: .; j_gene: TRBJ1-3; v_gene: TRBV7-2; d_gene: TRBD1; CDR3aa: CASSKTGGNTIYF; CDR3nt: TGTGCCAGCAGCAAGACAGGGGGAAACACCATATATTTT
abundance: .; j_gene: TRBJ1-6; v_gene: TRBV6-5; d_gene: TRBD1; CDR3aa: CASSYSGGRESPLHF; CDR3nt: TGTGCCAGCAGTTATTCAGGGGGACGTGAATCACCCCTCCACTTT
abundance: once; j_gene: TRBJ2-6; v_gene: TRBV18; d_gene: TRBD1; CDR3aa: CASSPYRQGSFSGANVLTF; CDR3nt: TGTGCCAGCTCACCCTACCGACAGGGGTCCTTCTCTGGGGCCAACGTCCTGACTTTC
abundance: .; j_gene: TRBJ1-5; v_gene: TRBV6-2/TRBV6-3; d_gene: TRBD1; CDR3aa: CASSSGQGGQPQHF; CDR3nt: TGTGCCAGCAGTTCTGGACAGGGGGGACAGCCCCAGCATTTT
abundance: .; j_gene: TRBJ1-2; v_gene: TRBV28; d_gene: TRBD1; CDR3aa: CASRTTPGQGRLGYTF; CDR3nt: TGTGCCAGCAGAACCACGCCTGGACAGGGAAGGCTTGGCTACACCTTC
abundance: .; j_gene: TRBJ2-7; v_gene: TRBV3-1/TRBV3-2; d_gene: .; CDR3aa: CASSQGRSLEQYF; CDR3nt: TGTGCCAGCAGCCAGGGCAGGTCCCTCGAGCAGTACTTC
abundance: .; j_gene: TRBJ2-3; v_gene: TRBV9; d_gene: TRBD2; CDR3aa: CASTHEASGRTDTQYF; CDR3nt: TGTGCCAGCACCCATGAGGCTAGCGGACGCACAGATACGCAGTATTTT
abundance: .; j_gene: TRBJ2-2; v_gene: TRBV6-1; d_gene: .; CDR3aa: CASSVVSRGINTGELFF; CDR3nt: TGTGCCAGCAGTGTAGTATCCCGGGGGATAAACACCGGGGAGCTGTTTTTT
abundance: .; j_gene: TRBJ2-1; v_gene: TRBV7-3; d_gene: .; CDR3aa: CASSPSTRSGEQFF; CDR3nt: TGTGCCAGCAGCCCCTCGACTCGCTCCGGAGAGCAGTTCTTC
abundance: .; j_gene: TRBJ1-2; v_gene: TRBV5-4; d_gene: .; CDR3aa: CASSLDRLNYGYTF; CDR3nt: TGTGCCAGCAGCTTGGACAGATTAAACTATGGCTACACCTTC
abundance: .; j_gene: TRBJ1-1; v_gene: TRBV4-2; d_gene: TRBD1; CDR3aa: CASSQDSRTGRNTEAFF; CDR3nt: TGTGCCAGCAGCCAAGATTCCCGGACAGGTAGGAACACTGAAGCTTTCTTT
abundance: .; j_gene: TRBJ1-3; v_gene: TRBV6-6; d_gene: .; CDR3aa: CASRTPTGGNTIYF; CDR3nt: TGTGCCAGCAGAACGCCCACGGGGGGAAACACCATATATTTT
abundance: .; j_gene: TRBJ1-3; v_gene: TRBV28; d_gene: .; CDR3aa: CASSLMGASGNTIYF; CDR3nt: TGTGCCAGCAGTTTAATGGGAGCGTCTGGAAACACCATATATTTT
abundance: few; j_gene: TRBJ1-6; v_gene: TRBV6-5; d_gene: .; CDR3aa: CASSRGSSYNSPLHF; CDR3nt: TGTGCCAGCAGCAGGGGTTCGAGTTACAATTCACCCCTCCACTTT
abundance: .; j_gene: TRBJ1-1; v_gene: TRBV6-5; d_gene: TRBD1; CDR3aa: CASTDRGVGEAFF; CDR3nt: TGTGCCAGCACCGACAGGGGGGTTGGTGAAGCTTTCTTT
abundance: .; j_gene: TRBJ1-1; v_gene: TRBV28; d_gene: .; CDR3aa: CASGSAVLEAFF; CDR3nt: TGTGCCAGCGGATCTGCGGTACTTGAAGCTTTCTTT
abundance: few; j_gene: TRBJ1-2; v_gene: TRBV7-2; d_gene: .; CDR3aa: CASSLDQNYGYTF; CDR3nt: TGTGCCAGCAGCTTAGACCAGAACTATGGCTACACCTTC
abundance: .; j_gene: TRBJ1-3; v_gene: TRBV11-2; d_gene: .; CDR3aa: CASSSSDYGNTIYF; CDR3nt: TGTGCCAGCAGCTCAAGCGATTATGGAAACACCATATATTTT
abundance: once; j_gene: TRBJ1-6; v_gene: TRBV19; d_gene: TRBD1; CDR3aa: CATGDRVNSPLHF; CDR3nt: TGTGCCACTGGGGACAGGGTTAATTCACCCCTCCACTTT
abundance: .; j_gene: TRBJ2-1; v_gene: TRBV3-1/TRBV3-2; d_gene: TRBD2; CDR3aa: CASSQGVAGGRQHNEQFF; CDR3nt: TGTGCCAGCAGCCAGGGTGTCGCGGGAGGGCGGCAACACAATGAGCAGTTCTTC
abundance: once; j_gene: TRBJ2-3; v_gene: TRBV5-1; d_gene: .; CDR3aa: CASSKDGQFGTDTQYF; CDR3nt: TGCGCCAGCAGCAAGGACGGACAGTTCGGCACAGATACGCAGTATTTT
abundance: .; j_gene: TRBJ1-5; v_gene: TRBV3-1/TRBV3-2; d_gene: TRBD1; CDR3aa: CASSPDRAGNQPQHF; CDR3nt: TGTGCCAGCAGCCCCGACAGGGCGGGCAATCAGCCCCAGCATTTT
abundance: .; j_gene: TRBJ1-2; v_gene: TRBV12-3/TRBV12-4; d_gene: TRBD1; CDR3aa: CASSSGQVWGYTF; CDR3nt: TGTGCCAGCAGTTCCGGACAGGTTTGGGGCTACACCTTC
abundance: .; j_gene: TRBJ1-1; v_gene: TRBV7-9; d_gene: .; CDR3aa: CASSYGTPEAFF; CDR3nt: TGTGCCAGCAGCTACGGGACACCAGAAGCTTTCTTT
abundance: .; j_gene: TRBJ1-4; v_gene: TRBV6-6; d_gene: .; CDR3aa: CASSGQGQESNEKLFF; CDR3nt: TGTGCCAGCAGTGGTCAGGGGCAGGAGTCTAATGAAAAACTGTTTTTT
abundance: .; j_gene: TRBJ1-1; v_gene: TRBV9; d_gene: .; CDR3aa: CASSEGVNTEAFF; CDR3nt: TGTGCCAGCAGCGAAGGGGTGAACACTGAAGCTTTCTTT
abundance: .; j_gene: TRBJ2-1; v_gene: TRBV4-3; d_gene: TRBD2; CDR3aa: CASSQDGTSSYNEQFF; CDR3nt: TGCGCCAGCAGCCAAGATGGGACTAGCTCCTACAATGAGCAGTTCTTC
abundance: .; j_gene: TRBJ1-2; v_gene: TRBV6-5; d_gene: TRBD1; CDR3aa: CASGQGGGYTF; CDR3nt: TGTGCCAGCGGACAGGGTGGCGGCTACACCTTC
abundance: .; j_gene: TRBJ2-1; v_gene: TRBV19; d_gene: .; CDR3aa: CATRPTGRGIYNEQFF; CDR3nt: TGTGCCACCCGCCCTACGGGGCGGGGCATCTACAATGAGCAGTTCTTC
abundance: few; j_gene: TRBJ2-7; v_gene: TRBV5-4; d_gene: .; CDR3aa: CASSPVGGTYYEQYF; CDR3nt: TGTGCCAGCAGCCCCGTCGGGGGAACCTACTACGAGCAGTACTTC
abundance: few; j_gene: TRBJ2-4; v_gene: TRBV5-6; d_gene: .; CDR3aa: CASSSLTAPRGIAKNIQYF; CDR3nt: TGTGCCAGCAGCTCACTGACAGCCCCACGGGGGATAGCCAAAAACATTCAGTACTTC
abundance: once; j_gene: TRBJ2-7; v_gene: TRBV7-9; d_gene: TRBD2; CDR3aa: CASSLDPAGGREQYF; CDR3nt: TGTGCCAGCAGCTTAGACCCAGCGGGAGGTCGCGAGCAGTACTTC
abundance: .; j_gene: TRBJ1-5; v_gene: TRBV30; d_gene: .; CDR3aa: CAWSSVGRNQPQHF; CDR3nt: TGTGCCTGGAGTTCCGTGGGGAGAAATCAGCCCCAGCATTTT
abundance: .; j_gene: TRBJ2-1; v_gene: TRBV5-6; d_gene: TRBD2; CDR3aa: CASILAGGGEQFF; CDR3nt: TGTGCCAGCATTCTAGCGGGAGGGGGCGAGCAGTTCTTC
abundance: .; j_gene: TRBJ1-3; v_gene: TRBV6-5; d_gene: TRBD1; CDR3aa: CASRIQTGTGNTIYF; CDR3nt: TGTGCCAGCAGGATACAGACAGGGACTGGAAACACCATATATTTT
abundance: .; j_gene: TRBJ2-5; v_gene: TRBV19; d_gene: TRBD2; CDR3aa: CASSMRGTSGGAGGQETQYF; CDR3nt: TGTGCCAGTAGTATGCGCGGGACTAGCGGGGGGGCTGGAGGGCAAGAGACCCAGTACTTC
abundance: .; j_gene: TRBJ2-4; v_gene: TRBV5-1; d_gene: TRBD1; CDR3aa: CASSGTGVVENIQYF; CDR3nt: TGCGCCAGCAGCGGAACAGGGGTGGTCGAAAACATTCAGTACTTC
abundance: .; j_gene: TRBJ1-1; v_gene: TRBV7-9; d_gene: .; CDR3aa: CASSFSGSEAFF; CDR3nt: TGTGCCAGCAGCTTTAGCGGGTCAGAAGCTTTCTTT
abundance: few; j_gene: TRBJ2-2; v_gene: TRBV12-5; d_gene: TRBD1; CDR3aa: CASGPGQGRTGELFF; CDR3nt: TGTGCTAGTGGCCCAGGACAGGGTAGGACCGGGGAGCTGTTTTTT
abundance: .; j_gene: TRBJ1-2; v_gene: TRBV28; d_gene: TRBD1; CDR3aa: CASSFLADRVDGYTF; CDR3nt: TGTGCCAGCAGCTTTCTCGCCGACAGGGTGGATGGCTACACCTTC
abundance: .; j_gene: TRBJ2-1; v_gene: TRBV9; d_gene: .; CDR3aa: CASSVDQWQPGTYNEQFF; CDR3nt: TGTGCCAGCAGCGTAGATCAGTGGCAGCCAGGGACCTACAATGAGCAGTTCTTC
abundance: .; j_gene: TRBJ1-1; v_gene: TRBV2; d_gene: .; CDR3aa: CASSYQGWRTEAFF; CDR3nt: TGTGCCAGCAGTTACCAGGGTTGGCGCACTGAAGCTTTCTTT
abundance: .; j_gene: TRBJ2-5; v_gene: TRBV7-2; d_gene: TRBD1; CDR3aa: CATTWGTGETQYF; CDR3nt: TGTGCCACTACGTGGGGGACAGGGGAGACCCAGTACTTC
abundance: .; j_gene: TRBJ2-3; v_gene: TRBV27; d_gene: .; CDR3aa: CASSSTTVWATDTQYF; CDR3nt: TGTGCCAGCAGTTCGACGACGGTCTGGGCGACAGATACGCAGTATTTT
abundance: .; j_gene: TRBJ2-7; v_gene: TRBV7-2; d_gene: TRBD2; CDR3aa: CASSLAPGTRASSYEQYF; CDR3nt: TGTGCCAGCAGCTTAGCGCCCGGGACTAGGGCTTCCTCCTACGAGCAGTACTTC